Sequencing of this T cell receptor (beta chain) was carried out in a study of shared clonotypes between healthy human individuals. The ends were cut back, 8 bases at V and 9 bases at J, with 34 bases in the middle. The CDR3 runs to 18 residues. Germline-derived CDR1 and CDR2 are MDHEN and SYDVKM. TCRdb keeps only in-frame clones here, not all; method: immunoSEQ multiplex PCR. This table has some 2.4 million clones, roughly 93% appearing once. This clonotype was obtained from a man younger than 35 in good health. Some clones in this sample may be carry-over from other donors' samples. The sample was naive CD4+ T cells from PBMCs. Described subset: CD45RA+ positively selected. This chain links TRBV28 with TRBJ1-2, with D possibly matching TRBD1 (5 bases). This CDR3 is CASSSNGTPLVAMRSYTF. The CDR3 DNA follows: TGTGCCAGCTCTTCCAACGGGACGCCTCTAGTCGCTATGAGGAGCTACACCTTC.